This T cell receptor (beta chain) was captured by sequencing in a study of T cells after yellow fever vaccination. Study-wide points: Reappearance after the booster was seen for most primary-vaccination clones, at 95% to 97% CD4 and roughly 90% CD8. The CD4 and CD8 compartments had a small share of their clonotypes in common.

This clonotype was observed at least ten times. Its antigen remains unidentified. TCRdb reprocessed the 5' RACE reads with MiXCR, giving one entry per CDR3 protein. The sample contains 340,000 or so distinct CDR3 sequences, approximately 13% of which appear only once. The sequence came from a man younger than 30 who received the YFV17D yellow fever vaccine. This sample comprised CD4+ T cells sorted from PBMCs, obtained 15 days after the yellow fever booster vaccination.

The CDR3 loop is CASSLDRVFTDTQYF. In nucleotides, the CDR3 is TGTGCCAGCAGCTTAGACCGAGTATTCACAGATACGCAGTATTTT. The chain is built from TRBV11-2 and TRBJ2-3; D unresolved. CDR1 is SGHAT, CDR2 FQNNGV, per germline. The CDR3 runs 15 residues. V was pared by 0 bases and J by 2 bases, with 9 bases between.